What follows are 3 T cell receptor beta chains derived from one specimen sequenced in a study of cytomegalovirus exposure and HLA in healthy donors. The PCR made use of 60 Vbeta and 13 Jbeta primers. TCRdb's copy holds only in-frame clones and misses some; the assay was immunoSEQ multiplex PCR. The sample includes roughly 69,000 clones. Sequencing was done on a sample of PBMCs. These TCRs come from a young woman in good health and CMV-seronegative.

This rearrangement joins TRBV19 to TRBJ2-3; D may be TRBD2 (5 bases). This CDR3 has 13 residues. The V and J ends lost 6 bases and 2 bases respectively, with 9 bases between them. The germline V gene has CDR1 LNHDA and CDR2 SQIVND (reference sequence). The CDR3 is CASRHGLTDTQYF. The CDR3 DNA reads TGTGCCAGTAGGCACGGACTCACAGATACGCAGTATTTT. Full variable domain (remainder filled in from reference TRBV19 and TRBJ2-3): DGGITQSPKYLFRKEGQNVTLSCEQNLNHDAMYWYRQDPGQGLRLIYYSQIVNDFQKGDIAEGYSVSREKKESFPLTVTSAQKNPTAFYLCASRHGLTDTQYFGPGTRLTVL.

This chain uses TRBV5-6 with TRBJ2-1; 10 bases align to TRBD2. From germline, CDR1 is SGHDT and CDR2 YYEEEE. The CDR3 is made up of 14 amino acids. Trimming took 4 bases from V and 9 from J; bases not matched to a gene: 7. The CDR3: CASSVLAGGFEQFF. The CDR3 DNA follows: TGTGCCAGCAGCGTTTTAGCGGGAGGTTTTGAGCAGTTCTTC.

This chain joins TRBV29-1 and TRBJ1-2; 8 positions match TRBD1. CDR1 and CDR2 (germline): SQVTM, ANQGSEA. V lost 7 bases to trimming and J lost 4 bases; unmatched junction nucleotides: 8. The CDR3 spans 13 residues. CDR3 region: CSALTGAGYGYTF. The DNA for the CDR3 is TGCAGCGCTCTGACAGGGGCGGGCTATGGCTACACCTTC.